This T cell receptor beta chain was captured in a study of cytomegalovirus exposure and HLA in healthy donors. Study-level background: Previous work identified 120 million or so unique TCR beta sequences from around 170 million T cells.

For this clone: The antigen is unknown.

The PCR used 60 Vbeta and 13 Jbeta primers. Sequencing used immunoSEQ multiplex PCR; TCRdb keeps in-frame clones, though not all of them. The profile shows 75,000 to 95,000 clones, approximately 88% of them singletons. General study points: The study reported that TCR beta sequences accurately predicted HLA-A and HLA-B alleles in most subjects. The productive fraction for most TCR beta V segments was about 87% or about 30% in an earlier analysis.

J lost 0 bases, V lost 4 bases, and 3 bases had no gene match. The CDR3 runs 15 residues. The germline V gene encodes CDR1 SGHTA and CDR2 FQGNSA. The sample taken for sequencing was PBMCs. The clonotype originates from a man between 18 and 35 years old in good health and CMV-seronegative. The rearrangement uses TRBV7-2 and TRBJ2-1; TRBD2 aligns across 7 bases. The CDR3 bases are TGTGCCAGCAGCTCGGGGGGTCCCTCCTACAATGAGCAGTTCTTC. Protein product: CASSSGGPSYNEQFF. Variable domain in full (rest from reference TRBV7-2 and TRBJ2-1): GAGVSQSPSNKVTEKGKDVELRCDPISGHTALYWYRQSLGQGLEFLIYFQGNSAPDKSGLPSDRFSAERTGGSVSTLTIQRTQQEDSAVYLCASSSGGPSYNEQFFGPGTRLTVL.